Included here is one T cell receptor (beta chain) sequence, with context. This specimen belongs to a study of blood T cell repertoires in COVID-19. Study context: Both acute and convalescent COVID-19 samples were obtained from the United States, Italy and Spain. Nucleic acid was either cDNA or gDNA, and it came from T cells, B-cell-depleted T cells, or PBMCs.

This CDR3 is 15 amino acids long. CDR1 SGHRS and CDR2 YFSETQ come from the germline V gene. Trimming shortened V by 0 bases and J by 3 bases, and 13 bases separated the two germline ends. Original methodology: Nucleated cell counts were estimated from reference gene primer amplification. Libraries were prepared by immunoSEQ multiplex PCR; TCRdb keeps only in-frame clonotypes and omits some of them. V and J calls and clone size come straight from that table; D and trimming were deduced from the DNA. Of some 96,000 clones detected, over 65% appear once; the ten largest clones hold roughly 12%. Sequenced: peripheral blood. This chain uses TRBV5-1 with TRBJ2-7, with D tentatively TRBD1 (6 bases). The TCR originated in a human donor in a cohort sampled during active COVID-19. The CDR3 DNA reads TGCGCCAGCAGCTTGGCAGGGGTCCCTGGCTACGAGCAGTACTTC. Residues: CASSLAGVPGYEQYF.